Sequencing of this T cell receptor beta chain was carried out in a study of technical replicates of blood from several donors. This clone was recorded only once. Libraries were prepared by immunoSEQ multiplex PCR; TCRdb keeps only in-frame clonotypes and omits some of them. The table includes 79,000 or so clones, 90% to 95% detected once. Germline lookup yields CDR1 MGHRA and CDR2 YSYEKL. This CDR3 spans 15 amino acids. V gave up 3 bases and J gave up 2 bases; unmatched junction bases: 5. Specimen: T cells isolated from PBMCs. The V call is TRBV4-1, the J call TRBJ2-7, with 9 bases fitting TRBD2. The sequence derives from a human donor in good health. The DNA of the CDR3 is TGCGCCAGCAGCCACCGGACTAGCGCGACCTACGAGCAGTACTTC. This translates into CASSHRTSATYEQYF.